This record looks at one T cell receptor beta chain sequence and its context. The data were obtained in a study of blood T cell repertoires in COVID-19. At the level of the study: Acute-phase and convalescent COVID-19 samples originated in the United States, Italy and Spain. The analysed material was cDNA or gDNA that came from T cells, B-cell-depleted T cells, or PBMCs.

Some clones are missing from TCRdb's copy, which holds only in-frame ones; the method was immunoSEQ multiplex PCR. Here the sample spans 360,000 or so clones, about 90% being singletons. The CDR3 loop spans 15 amino acids. V was shortened by 4 bases and J by 7 bases, with 14 bases between the two germline ends. In germline, CDR1 is LNHDA, CDR2 SQIVND (reference sequence). During the 2 weeks before they entered the study, exposed participants had met someone with a PCR-confirmed or clinician-diagnosed COVID-19 case. Sequencing used PBMCs or T cells enriched from blood (not recorded which). This receptor was obtained from a woman younger than 45 who had been exposed to COVID-19. The chain links TRBV19 to TRBJ1-6; D is unclear. In DNA, the CDR3 is TGTGCCAGTAGTACGGTGAGAGGGAACAATTCACCCCTCCACTTT. This sequence encodes CASSTVRGNNSPLHF.